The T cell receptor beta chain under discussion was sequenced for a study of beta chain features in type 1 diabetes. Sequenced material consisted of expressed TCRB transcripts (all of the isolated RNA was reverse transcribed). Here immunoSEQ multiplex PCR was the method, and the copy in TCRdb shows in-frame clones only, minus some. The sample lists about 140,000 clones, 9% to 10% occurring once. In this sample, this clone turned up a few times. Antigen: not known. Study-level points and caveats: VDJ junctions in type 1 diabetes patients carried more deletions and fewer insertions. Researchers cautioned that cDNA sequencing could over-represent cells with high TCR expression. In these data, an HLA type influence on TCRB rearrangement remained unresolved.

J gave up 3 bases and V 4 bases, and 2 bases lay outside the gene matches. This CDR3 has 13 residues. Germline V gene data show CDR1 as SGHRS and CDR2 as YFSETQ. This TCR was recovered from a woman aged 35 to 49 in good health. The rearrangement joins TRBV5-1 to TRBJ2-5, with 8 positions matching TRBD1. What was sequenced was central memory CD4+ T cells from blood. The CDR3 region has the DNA TGCGCCAGCAGCGGACAGGGTGAAGAGACCCAGTACTTC. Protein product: CASSGQGEETQYF.